Listed here are 32 T cell receptor beta chains from one sample, sequenced in a study of Tregs in tolerant kidney transplant recipients. Mixed chimerism was transient after nonmyeloablative marrow transplants from related graft donors. Sequenced by immunoSEQ multiplex PCR; TCRdb stores in-frame clones only, minus some. The sample shows some 15,000 clones, and roughly 28% sits with its ten largest clones. The sequences come from CD8+ T cells from blood (PBMCs), collected 6 months after the transplant. The receptors were sampled from a human patient who received a combined kidney and bone marrow transplant. T cells may partly derive from the graft donor.

Concerning this clone: From the germline J gene comes the end of the CDR3, since the read stops 3 residues before it. The V call is TRBV27, the J call TRBJ2-7; 12 bases are a match to TRBD2. CDR3 size: 14 residues. The germline gives CDR1 MNHEY, CDR2 SMNVEV (reference sequence). With 4 bases clipped from V and 4 bases from J, the junction kept 2 bases outside the gene matches. CDR3 protein: CASSSTSGGYEQYF. Partial CDR3 DNA: TGTGCCAGCAGTTCGACTAGCGGGGGATACGAG.

Remarks on this clone: The junction does not match germline at one end; this may be a read error. The CDR3 goes on 3 residues after the read ends, and that part is filled in from the germline J gene. The V and J genes are TRBV7-2 and TRBJ1-2, with a weak D call TRBD1 (5 bases). This CDR3 is 17 amino acids long. Per germline, CDR1 SGHTA and CDR2 FQGNSA. The sequenced part of the CDR3 DNA is TGTGCCAGCAGCCTAGCGGGGGGTAGCCTCTCCTACAATGAC. It yields the protein CASSLAGGSLSYND. The CDR3, in full, reads CASSLAGGSLSYNDYTF.

A word on this clone: The sequenced fragment ends 3 residues before the CDR3 boundary, so the rest is inferred from the germline J gene. The chain links TRBV30 to TRBJ2-2; D possibly corresponds to TRBD1 (6 bases). The V end lost 4 bases, the J end lost 7 bases, and 10 bases lay between the germline ends. Germline assignment: CDR1 GTSNPN and CDR2 SVGIG (reference sequence). CDR3 length: 12 amino acids. CDR3 residues: CAWKNRVGELFF. CDR3 DNA, as far as it was read: TGTGCCTGGAAAAACAGGGTCGGGGAG.

On this clone: Coverage ceases 3 residues before the CDR3 finishes, and the germline J gene fills in the end. The chain joins TRBV20-1 to TRBJ2-5; the match to TRBD1 covers 8 bases. This CDR3 spans 15 amino acids. The V gene's germline CDR1 is DFQATT and CDR2 SNEGSKA (reference sequence). Trimming removed 1 base from V and 1 base from J; junction bases left unmatched: 5. The CDR3 sequence is CSARAPGGPQETQYF. The sequenced CDR3 bases are TGCAGTGCTAGAGCTCCAGGGGGCCCCCAAGAGACC.

On this clone: The sequenced fragment ends 3 residues before the CDR3 boundary, so the rest is inferred from the germline J gene. V and J are TRBV10-2 and TRBJ2-2; 10 positions match TRBD2. Looked up from germline, CDR1 is WSHSY and CDR2 is SAAADI. With V trimmed by 0 bases and J by 0 bases, 1 base remained unmatched. The CDR3 sequence is 17 residues long. The CDR3 DNA, read in part, is TGCGCCAGCAGTGAGTCTAGCGGGGGGTCGAACACCGGGGAG. Protein: CASSESSGGSNTGE. The whole CDR3 is CASSESSGGSNTGELFF.

Concerning this clone itself: The DNA ends 3 residues before the CDR3 does, and the rest of the CDR3 is filled in from the germline J gene. This chain links TRBV19 with TRBJ1-2; no clear D. The germline gives CDR1 LNHDA, CDR2 SQIVND (reference sequence). The CDR3 length is 13 residues. Trimming took off 6 bases at V and 3 bases at J, with 11 bases between the two ends. The CDR3 region is CASRPLPYYGYTF. The sequenced part of the CDR3 DNA is TGTGCCAGTAGGCCCCTACCCTACTATGGC.

With respect to this clone: The read gets to within 3 residues of the CDR3 end, and the germline J gene fills in the rest. J is TRBJ2-1 and V is TRBV12-3 or TRBV12-4, with 10 bases aligning to TRBD2. The CDR3 consists of 15 residues. V trimming: 1 base; J trimming: 5 bases; junction bases outside the gene matches: 2. CDR3 bases read: TGTGCCAGCAGTTTAGTAGCGGGGGGCGACAATGAG. Amino acid sequence: CASSLVAGGDNE. The whole CDR3 protein reads CASSLVAGGDNEQFF.

As for this clone: The sequence runs out 3 residues before the end of the CDR3; the remainder is reconstructed from the germline J gene. The rearrangement uses TRBV13 and TRBJ2-1; D uncertain. This CDR3 has 13 amino acids. Germline CDR1 is PRHDT and CDR2 is FYEKMQ (reference sequence). Trimming removed 7 bases from V and 4 bases from J, with 11 bases in between. This CDR3 reads CASTLPGYNEQFF. The DNA read from the CDR3 is TGTGCCAGCACCCTCCCAGGATACAATGAG.

As regards this clone: The DNA ends 3 residues before the CDR3 does, and the rest of the CDR3 is filled in from the germline J gene. Other nucleotide sequences in the sample specify the same CDR3. The chain joins TRBV10-3 to TRBJ1-1, with 7 bases aligning to TRBD1. V shed 8 bases, J shed 4 bases, and the junction held 10 bases outside the gene matches. Germline CDR1 ENHRY, CDR2 SYGVKD. The CDR3 contains 14 residues. CDR3 amino acids: CAIGLDQGGTEAFF. The CDR3 DNA, read in part, is TGTGCCATCGGGTTGGACCAGGGGGGCACTGAA.

As concerns this clone: The CDR3 end falls 3 residues outside the read, so it is completed with the germline J gene. This chain joins TRBV19 and TRBJ2-7, with 7 bases fitting TRBD1. The CDR3 loop spans 15 amino acids. The ends lost 6 bases at V and 6 bases at J; junction bases unmatched: 14. The V gene's germline CDR1 is LNHDA and CDR2 SQIVND (reference sequence). CDR3 bases read: TGTGCCAGTAGCCCAACAGGGGATACCTTCTCCGAG. Residues: CASSPTGDTFSE. The full CDR3 is CASSPTGDTFSEQYF.

As to this clone: The read finishes 3 residues shy of the CDR3 end, and the germline J gene is used to complete it. The genes are TRBV6-1 and TRBJ1-1, with D tentatively TRBD1 (5 bases). With 3 bases removed from V and 4 bases from J, the gap between germline ends came to 6 bases. Germline-derived CDR1 and CDR2 are MNHNS and SASEGT. CDR3 length: 12 residues. The part of the CDR3 DNA that was read is TGTGCCAGCAGTGAGGGGGGCACTGAA. Amino acid sequence: CASSEGGTE. The complete CDR3 reads CASSEGGTEAFF.

A remark on this clone: Coverage ceases 3 residues before the CDR3 finishes, and the germline J gene fills in the end. This sequence joins TRBV27 and TRBJ1-5; possibly TRBD1 for D (5 bases). The CDR3 sequence is 14 residues long. The V end was cut by 7 bases, the J end by 6 bases, with 16 bases between. Germline V gene lookup returns CDR1 MNHEY and CDR2 SMNVEV (reference sequence). The CDR3 protein is CASTDNGGTQPQHF. CDR3 DNA, as far as it was read: TGTGCCAGCACCGACAACGGGGGGACTCAGCCC.

Worth noting for this clone: Coverage ceases 3 residues before the CDR3 finishes, and the germline J gene fills in the end. This chain links TRBV5-1 with TRBJ1-3; D is ambiguous. V was clipped by 0 bases and J by 0 bases, with 7 bases between them. Germline-derived CDR1 and CDR2 are SGHRS and YFSETQ. The CDR3 consists of 15 residues. CDR3 region: CASSLGASSGNTIYF. The CDR3 DNA, read in part, is TGCGCCAGCAGCTTGGGTGCTAGCTCTGGAAACACC. The entire variable domain, with the rest obtained from reference TRBV5-1 and TRBJ1-3, is as follows: KAGVTQTPRYLIKTRGQQVTLSCSPISGHRSVSWYQQTPGQGLQFLFEYFSETQRNKGNFPGRFSGRQFSNSRSEMNVSTLELGDSALYLCASSLGASSGNTIYFGEGSWLTVV.

As to this clone: The CDR3 end lies 3 residues beyond the end of the read and is filled in from the germline J gene. The genes are TRBV7-6 and TRBJ1-6, with D maybe TRBD1 (5 bases). The CDR3 contains 17 residues. V lost 5 bases, J lost 3 bases, and 17 bases lay in between. CDR1 and CDR2 from the germline V gene are SGHVS and FNYEAQ. CDR3 DNA, as far as it was read: TGTGCCAGCAGCCCCCGGGCGAGGGGTGTCTATAATTCACCC. Its translation: CASSPRARGVYNSP. The CDR3 as a whole reads CASSPRARGVYNSPLHF. The full variable domain, its missing parts supplied by reference TRBV7-6 and TRBJ1-6, is GAGVSQSPRYKVTKRGQDVALRCDPISGHVSLYWYRQALGQGPEFLTYFNYEAQQDKSGLPNDRFSAERPEGSISTLTIQRTEQRDSAMYRCASSPRARGVYNSPLHFGNGTRLTVT.

As to this clone: The sequence runs out 3 residues before the end of the CDR3; the remainder is reconstructed from the germline J gene. This chain connects TRBV20-1 to TRBJ2-5; D possibly corresponds to TRBD1 (5 bases). CDR3 length equals 15 residues. Trimming took 3 bases from V and 5 from J, leaving 19 bases between them. Germline loops: CDR1 DFQATT, CDR2 SNEGSKA (reference sequence). The covered CDR3 bases are TGCAGTGCTAGCACTGACGGCACCTCAGGGGAGACC. This gives the protein CSASTDGTSGET. Given in full, the CDR3 is CSASTDGTSGETQYF.

In regard to this clone: The missing CDR3 end, 3 residues past where the read stops, is filled in from the germline J gene. The rearrangement uses TRBV6-1 and TRBJ2-5, with 14 bases aligning to TRBD2. Germline CDR1 reads MNHNS; CDR2 reads SASEGT. Germline trimming cut 4 bases from V and 4 bases from J; bases unmatched to any gene: 5. This CDR3 is built from 16 residues. Incomplete CDR3 DNA: TGTGCCAGCAGTGTCCGACTAGCGGGGGGGGTAGAGACC. This encodes CASSVRLAGGVET. The entire CDR3 is CASSVRLAGGVETQYF.

As concerns this clone: The DNA ends 3 residues before the CDR3 does, and the rest of the CDR3 is filled in from the germline J gene. This chain uses TRBV20-1 with TRBJ2-5, with 11 positions matching TRBD2. CDR3 length equals 13 residues. Germline V gene lookup returns CDR1 DFQATT and CDR2 SNEGSKA (reference sequence). With 5 bases clipped from V and 4 bases from J, the junction kept 3 bases outside the gene matches. This chain's CDR3 is CSAPSGRLETQYF. The covered CDR3 bases are TGCAGTGCTCCTAGCGGGAGGTTAGAGACC.

With regard to this clone: The CDR3 extends 3 residues past the end of the read, so its final part is completed from the germline J gene. The V gene is TRBV7-6, the J gene TRBJ2-1; TRBD2 agrees at 13 bases. The V gene end was trimmed by 5 bases and the J gene end by 4 bases; junction bases not matched to a gene: 5. This CDR3 comprises 16 residues. Germline CDR1 reads SGHVS; CDR2 reads FNYEAQ. The covered CDR3 bases are TGTGCCAGCAGCCGGAGGACTAGCGGGGGTTACAATGAG. Translation gives CASSRRTSGGYNE. The complete CDR3 protein is CASSRRTSGGYNEQFF. The whole variable domain, remainder taken from reference TRBV7-6 and TRBJ2-1, is GAGVSQSPRYKVTKRGQDVALRCDPISGHVSLYWYRQALGQGPEFLTYFNYEAQQDKSGLPNDRFSAERPEGSISTLTIQRTEQRDSAMYRCASSRRTSGGYNEQFFGPGTRLTVL.

On this clone: At one end the junction does not follow the germline gene, possibly because of a read error. The DNA ends 3 residues before the CDR3 does, and the rest of the CDR3 is filled in from the germline J gene. Other DNA sequences in the same sample also yield this CDR3. The chain uses TRBV29-1 and TRBJ2-3, with D possibly TRBD1 on 7 matching bases. CDR3 length: 14 residues. The germline gives CDR1 SQVTM, CDR2 ANQGSEA. CDR3: CSVAGTDSTDTQYF. CDR3 bases read: TGCAGCGTGGCGGGGACAGATAGCACGGATACG.

Points on this clone: From the germline J gene comes the end of the CDR3, since the read stops 3 residues before it. This rearrangement joins TRBV19 to TRBJ2-1; 8 nucleotides agree with TRBD1. After removal of 3 bases from V and 4 bases from J, the junction contained 8 bases not matched to a gene. CDR1 and CDR2 from the germline V gene are LNHDA and SQIVND (reference sequence). This CDR3 has 16 amino acids. CDR3 bases read: TGTGCCAGTAGTATCCCCGCAGGGGGCCTTTACAATGAG. Translation: CASSIPAGGLYNE. From start to end, the CDR3 is CASSIPAGGLYNEQFF.

With regard to this clone: Coverage ceases 3 residues before the CDR3 finishes, and the germline J gene fills in the end. The chain joins TRBV7-9 to TRBJ2-1; 10 bases are shared with TRBD2. V was pared by 4 bases and J by 4 bases, with 4 bases of the junction left unmatched. This CDR3 region has 15 residues. Germline-derived CDR1 and CDR2 are SEHNR and FQNEAQ (reference sequence). CDR3 in amino acids: CASSSGLAPYNEQFF. CDR3 DNA (partial): TGTGCCAGCAGCTCGGGACTAGCGCCTTACAATGAG.

As regards this clone: With the read ending 3 residues before the CDR3 end, the germline J gene is used to fill in that end. The chain links TRBV28 to TRBJ1-1, with D possibly TRBD1 on 6 matching bases. The CDR3 is 17 amino acids. Per the germline V gene, CDR1 is MDHEN and CDR2 is SYDVKM. V was shortened by 4 bases and J by 0 bases, with 18 bases between the two germline ends. The CDR3 reads CASSSGRGWDMNTEAFF. CDR3 DNA, as far as it was read: TGTGCCAGCAGTTCAGGCAGGGGTTGGGACATGAACACTGAA.

As to this clone: Read coverage stops 3 residues before the CDR3 terminus; the germline J gene supplies the remainder. The chain links TRBV4-2 to TRBJ2-7; 7 bases are a match to TRBD2. In germline, CDR1 is LGHNA, CDR2 YNFKEQ. V lost 4 bases to trimming and J lost 4 bases; unmatched junction nucleotides: 10. This CDR3 is 15 amino acids long. CDR3 sequence reads: CASSPQRAGQYEQYF. The CDR3 bases that were read are TGTGCCAGCAGCCCCCAAAGAGCGGGGCAGTACGAG.

With regard to this clone: The read gets to within 3 residues of the CDR3 end, and the germline J gene fills in the rest. The chain recombines TRBV29-1 with TRBJ2-2, with TRBD1 matching 8 bases. After removal of 4 bases from V and 0 bases from J, the junction contained 4 bases not matched to a gene. From germline, CDR1 is SQVTM and CDR2 ANQGSEA. This CDR3 is 15 amino acids long. Partial CDR3 DNA: TGCAGCGTTGGGGACAGGAACGCGAACACCGGGGAG. Translated: CSVGDRNANTGE. The entire CDR3 sequence reads CSVGDRNANTGELFF.

Remarks on this clone: Coverage ceases 3 residues before the CDR3 finishes, and the germline J gene fills in the end. The rearrangement uses TRBV18 and TRBJ1-5; 11 bases are shared with TRBD1. Germline loops: CDR1 KGHSH, CDR2 LQKENI. The trim removed 4 bases at V and 5 bases at J, leaving 13 bases unmatched. CDR3 length equals 18 residues. The CDR3 here is CASSLFEGGQGVDQPQHF. CDR3 bases read: TGTGCCAGCTCACTATTCGAGGGGGGACAGGGGGTCGATCAGCCC.

As for this clone: The read terminates 3 residues ahead of where the CDR3 ends, so the germline J gene completes it. The chain links TRBV10-2 to TRBJ1-1; D perhaps matches TRBD1 (6 bases). The CDR3 runs to 12 residues. The germline V and J ends were trimmed by 6 bases and 5 bases, with 10 bases remaining between them. CDR1 is WSHSY and CDR2 is SAAADI in the germline V gene. The chain's CDR3 is CASSTGPTEAFF. The part of the CDR3 DNA that was read is TGCGCCAGCAGCACAGGGCCGACTGAA.

Points on this clone: The read ends 3 residues early relative to the CDR3; the germline J gene fills the gap. The chain is built from TRBV7-6 and TRBJ2-2; the D gene is possibly TRBD1 (5 bases). Germline values: CDR1 SGHVS, CDR2 FNYEAQ. V was pared by 5 bases and J by 3 bases, with 13 bases between. The CDR3 totals 15 residues. The DNA read from the CDR3 is TGTGCCAGCAGCCTGGGGCTCCCCTACACCGGGGAG. Translated: CASSLGLPYTGE. The full CDR3 is CASSLGLPYTGELFF.

Concerning this clone: The CDR3 is cut off 3 residues early in the read; its end comes from the germline J gene. The chain recombines TRBV6-2 or TRBV6-3 with TRBJ2-4; tentatively, D is TRBD1 (6 bases). Germline V gene lookup returns CDR1 MNHEY and CDR2 SVGEGT. The CDR3 extends over 13 amino acids. V dropped 1 base and J dropped 7 bases, with 8 bases sitting between them. CDR3 sequence: CASSYYRENIQYF. The CDR3 DNA, read in part, is TGTGCCAGCAGTTACTACAGGGAGAACATT.

This clone is called medium-sized based on its frequency. The sequenced fragment ends 3 residues before the CDR3 boundary, so the rest is inferred from the germline J gene. The chain joins TRBV11-2 to TRBJ1-1, with 9 bases identical to TRBD1. CDR3 length: 13 amino acids. CDR1 is SGHAT, CDR2 FQNNGV, per germline. The CDR3 bases that were read are TGTGCCAGCAGCTTAGGCGGGACAGGGGAA. It translates to CASSLGGTGE. The CDR3 in full is CASSLGGTGEAFF.

Comments on this clone: The missing CDR3 end, 3 residues past where the read stops, is filled in from the germline J gene. The chain recombines TRBV5-1 with TRBJ2-2; D gene uncertain. The ends were cut back, 0 bases at V and 5 bases at J, with 5 bases in the middle. CDR3 length: 13 residues. Looked up from germline, CDR1 is SGHRS and CDR2 is YFSETQ. CDR3 bases read: TGCGCCAGCAGCTTGGTAGGGACCGGGGAG. Translation: CASSLVGTGE. The complete CDR3 sequence is CASSLVGTGELFF.

Turning to this clone: The read terminates 3 residues before the CDR3 end, so the remaining end is supplied by the germline J gene. V usage is TRBV5-6 and J usage is TRBJ2-7; 7 positions match TRBD2. J gave up 2 bases and V 1 base, and 6 bases lay outside the gene matches. CDR1 and CDR2 (germline): SGHDT, YYEEEE. This CDR3 comprises 15 residues. The CDR3 loop reads CASSLPGTTAYEQYF. CDR3 DNA, as far as it was read: TGTGCCAGCAGCTTGCCCGGGACTACCGCCTACGAG.

A note on this clone: The CDR3 end is not reached by the read, which stops 3 residues before it; the germline J gene fills it in. V is TRBV5-1 and J is TRBJ1-1; tentatively, D is TRBD1 (5 bases). The V gene's germline CDR1 is SGHRS and CDR2 YFSETQ. The V gene lost 1 base and the J gene lost 1 base, with 11 bases spanning the gap. The CDR3 runs 15 residues. CDR3 bases read: TGCGCCAGCAGCTTGCATTCAGGGAGGAACACTGAA. It encodes CASSLHSGRNTE. The CDR3 in its entirety is CASSLHSGRNTEAFF.